The 31 T cell receptor beta chains listed next were all sequenced from one sample in a study of cytomegalovirus exposure and HLA in healthy donors. A multiplex PCR was run with 60 Vbeta primers and 13 Jbeta primers. Profiling relied on immunoSEQ multiplex PCR, and the TCRdb table lists in-frame clones only, not all of them. The sample shows about 150,000 clones, 80% to 85% of them seen only once. The sequenced sample consisted of PBMCs. These receptors were taken from a boy younger than 10 in good health and CMV-seronegative.

This clone was seen a single time. The chain has TRBV5-1 and TRBJ2-7, with D uncertain. Trimming cost V 3 bases and J 2 bases, with 15 bases left between them. Germline CDR1 reads SGHRS; CDR2 reads YFSETQ. CDR3 length: 15 amino acids. The CDR3 DNA sequence: TGCGCCAGCAGCTCCGTTGGAAGGCAGGCCTACGAGCAGTACTTC. Translating it yields CASSSVGRQAYEQYF.

This chain links TRBV29-1 with TRBJ2-3; D is ambiguous. The CDR3 length is 13 residues. Germline CDR1 reads SQVTM; CDR2 reads ANQGSEA. V lost 1 base, J lost 1 base, and 6 bases lay in between. This chain's CDR3 is CSVEVVGTDTQYF. The CDR3 DNA sequence: TGCAGCGTTGAAGTCGTCGGCACAGATACGCAGTATTTT.

The J gene is TRBJ2-3, the V gene TRBV5-4, with TRBD2 matching over 11 bases. The junction had 6 bases not matched to a gene; V was cut back by 0 bases and J by 3 bases. The CDR3 runs to 17 residues. Germline-derived CDR1 and CDR2 are SGHNT and YYREEE (reference sequence). The DNA of the CDR3 is TGTGCCAGCAGCTTGGCCCTAGCGGGAGGTCCTACAGATACGCAGTATTTT. This encodes CASSLALAGGPTDTQYF. Full variable domain (remainder filled in from reference TRBV5-4 and TRBJ2-3): ETGVTQSPTHLIKTRGQQVTLRCSSQSGHNTVSWYQQALGQGPQFIFQYYREEENGRGNFPPRFSGLQFPNYSSELNVNALELDDSALYLCASSLALAGGPTDTQYFGPGTRLTVL.

This clone is a singleton in its sample. J is TRBJ2-4 and V is TRBV6-1; no clear D. Trimming stripped 1 base from V and 5 bases from J, with 9 bases between. Germline V gene data show CDR1 as MNHNS and CDR2 as SASEGT. The CDR3 loop spans 14 amino acids. In nucleotides, the CDR3 is TGTGCCAGCAGTGAAGTCCTAGGCGAAAACATTCAGTACTTC. It translates to CASSEVLGENIQYF.

This chain uses TRBV27 with TRBJ2-7, with a possible D match to TRBD2 (5 bases). V lost 3 bases and J lost 0, with 9 bases in between. The CDR3 covers 14 residues. Germline loops: CDR1 MNHEY, CDR2 SMNVEV (reference sequence). DNA of the CDR3: TGTGCCAGCAGTTTGCTGACTAACTCCTACGAGCAGTACTTC. It codes for CASSLLTNSYEQYF.

This chain links TRBV9 with TRBJ2-3; tentatively, D is TRBD2 (6 bases). The germline CDR1 and CDR2 sequences are SGDLS and YYNGEE. This CDR3 has 17 amino acids. Trimming took 4 bases from V and 6 from J, leaving 24 bases between them. CDR3 loop: CASSNRREPDTADTQYF. The CDR3 bases are TGTGCCAGCAGCAATCGACGGGAGCCCGATACTGCGGATACGCAGTATTTT. Variable domain in full (rest from reference TRBV9 and TRBJ2-3): DSGVTQTPKHLITATGQRVTLRCSPRSGDLSVYWYQQSLDQGLQFLIQYYNGEERAKGNILERFSAQQFPDLHSELNLSSLELGDSALYFCASSNRREPDTADTQYFGPGTRLTVL.

This clone showed up just once. This chain joins TRBV28 and TRBJ1-4; D ambiguous. Trimming shortened V by 3 bases and J by 7 bases, and 12 bases separated the two germline ends. Germline V gene lookup returns CDR1 MDHEN and CDR2 SYDVKM. The CDR3 has 14 residues. CDR3 bases: TGTGCCAGCAGTTTTTCGGGTTTGACTGAAAAACTGTTTTTT. It encodes CASSFSGLTEKLFF.

The rearrangement uses TRBV6-6 and TRBJ2-3; 10 nucleotides match TRBD2. This CDR3 is built from 16 residues. Germline CDR1 is MNHNY and CDR2 is SVGAGI (reference sequence). Trimming cost V 2 bases and J 4 bases; bases outside gene matches: 6. The CDR3 sequence: CASSYDLAGVADTQYF. CDR3 coding DNA: TGTGCCAGCAGTTACGATCTAGCGGGAGTAGCAGATACGCAGTATTTT.

This chain uses TRBV28 with TRBJ2-7; TRBD2 might be the D (6 bases). The CDR3 covers 16 residues. Germline-derived CDR1 and CDR2 are MDHEN and SYDVKM. Trimming cost V 3 bases and J 0 bases, with 15 bases left between them. CDR3 residues: CASSFISGDSSYEQYF. CDR3 in DNA: TGTGCCAGCAGTTTCATCTCGGGGGACTCCTCCTACGAGCAGTACTTC. Drawing the rest from reference TRBV28 and TRBJ2-7, the complete variable domain is DVKVTQSSRYLVKRTGEKVFLECVQDMDHENMFWYRQDPGLGLRLIYFSYDVKMKEKGDIPEGYSVSREKKERFSLILESASTNQTSMYLCASSFISGDSSYEQYFGPGTRLTVT.

The sample holds a few counts of this clone. The chain is built from TRBV27 and TRBJ1-2; D gene ambiguous. In germline, CDR1 is MNHEY, CDR2 SMNVEV (reference sequence). The V gene lost 5 bases and the J gene lost 1 base, with 11 bases spanning the gap. The CDR3 runs to 14 residues. CDR3 sequence (DNA): TGTGCCAGCAGTCCTGGGAGGTTTAACTATGGCTACACCTTC. This gives the protein CASSPGRFNYGYTF.

The genes are TRBV28 and TRBJ1-2; D possibly corresponds to TRBD1 (5 bases). This CDR3 is built from 13 residues. V was clipped by 6 bases and J by 0 bases, with 8 bases between them. Per germline, CDR1 MDHEN and CDR2 SYDVKM. CDR3 DNA sequence: TGTGCCAGCAGCCGGGGGGCTAACTATGGCTACACCTTC. It yields the protein CASSRGANYGYTF.

The chain carries TRBV7-9 and TRBJ2-7; D is ambiguous. Germline assignment: CDR1 SEHNR and CDR2 FQNEAQ (reference sequence). This CDR3 has 14 amino acids. Deletions cut 0 bases from V and 4 bases from J, with 10 bases between. The CDR3 loop is CASSLALTAYEQYF. CDR3 bases: TGTGCCAGCAGCTTAGCGTTAACAGCTTACGAGCAGTACTTC.

The table lists this clone with a count of one. CDR3 region: CASSESGGLGNEQFF. The DNA for the CDR3 is TGCGCCAGCAGTGAGTCGGGAGGGCTTGGCAATGAGCAGTTCTTC. This chain connects TRBV10-1 to TRBJ2-1; 7 bases fit TRBD2. Per germline, CDR1 WNHNN and CDR2 SYGVQD (reference sequence). This CDR3 spans 15 amino acids. V was clipped by 0 bases and J by 6 bases; unmatched bases: 5.

The chain joins TRBV5-1 to TRBJ1-5; 7 nucleotides align to TRBD1. The CDR3 has 15 residues. J was trimmed by 5 bases and V by 4 bases; bases with no gene match: 9. CDR1 is SGHRS and CDR2 is YFSETQ in the germline V gene. CDR3 DNA sequence: TGCGCCAGCAGCAGATCCGGGACAGAAGATCAGCCCCAGCATTTT. Translated, it gives CASSRSGTEDQPQHF.

This chain uses TRBV20-1 with TRBJ1-2; D gene uncertain. V was trimmed by 6 bases and J by 4 bases, leaving 9 bases between them. The CDR3 spans 11 residues. The germline gives CDR1 DFQATT, CDR2 SNEGSKA (reference sequence). The CDR3 sequence: CSAREGYGYTF. Here the CDR3 DNA reads TGCAGTGCCCGAGAGGGCTATGGCTACACCTTC.

The CDR3 DNA follows: TGCGCCAGCAGCTTGAGTGTTCCGGGAGGGGCCGGGGAGCTGTTTTTT. It specifies CASSLSVPGGAGELFF. The chain recombines TRBV5-1 with TRBJ2-2, with TRBD2 matching over 8 bases. Trimming cost V 1 base and J 6 bases; bases outside gene matches: 8. Per germline, CDR1 SGHRS and CDR2 YFSETQ. This CDR3 is built from 16 residues.

In regard to this clone: A junction end diverges from the germline sequence, so it may reflect a read error. The V call is TRBV5-4, the J call TRBJ2-2; no reliable D call. The length of the CDR3 is 16 residues. The germline CDR1 and CDR2 sequences are SGHNT and YYREEE (reference sequence). The CDR3 nucleotides read TGTGCCAGCAGCGGTAAAAGAGACACCGACACCCGGGAGCTGTTTTTT. Translation: CASSGKRDTDTRELFF.

Only a few counts were recorded for this clone. This chain connects TRBV5-8 to TRBJ2-6; TRBD1 aligns across 8 bases. Germline V gene data show CDR1 as SGHTS and CDR2 as YDEGEE. The CDR3 is 18 amino acids. With 1 base clipped from V and 4 bases from J, the junction kept 10 bases outside the gene matches. CDR3 residues: CASSLNRQGAGGANVLTF. As DNA, the CDR3 is TGTGCCAGCAGCTTGAATCGTCAGGGGGCGGGAGGGGCCAACGTCCTGACTTTC.

The genes are TRBV6-1 and TRBJ1-1, with D unresolved. The CDR3 consists of 13 residues. CDR1 is MNHNS, CDR2 SASEGT, per germline. Trimming left V 2 bases short and J 1 base short, with 5 bases between. CDR3 nucleotides: TGTGCCAGCAGTGAATCCGGGAACACTGAAGCTTTCTTT. Amino acid sequence: CASSESGNTEAFF.

This chain joins TRBV9 and TRBJ1-4; 7 bases are shared with TRBD1. V was clipped by 0 bases and J by 8 bases; unmatched bases: 1. Looked up from germline, CDR1 is SGDLS and CDR2 is YYNGEE. The CDR3 extends over 13 amino acids. CDR3: CASSVGDREKLFF. DNA of the CDR3: TGTGCCAGCAGCGTAGGGGACAGAGAAAAACTGTTTTTT.

V is TRBV5-1 and J is TRBJ1-1; possible D gene TRBD1, 6 bases. The germline V gene encodes CDR1 SGHRS and CDR2 YFSETQ. V shed 0 bases and J shed 0 bases, with 9 bases lying between them. The CDR3 contains 15 residues. CDR3 in DNA: TGCGCCAGCAGCTTGGCGGACAGAATGAACACTGAAGCTTTCTTT. This encodes CASSLADRMNTEAFF.

The rearrangement uses TRBV4-1 and TRBJ2-7; D might be TRBD2 (6 bases). V was shortened by 3 bases and J by 2 bases, with 17 bases between the two germline ends. Germline assignment: CDR1 MGHRA and CDR2 YSYEKL. This CDR3 is 16 amino acids long. The CDR3 spells CASSQMDYGPPYEQYF. In DNA form, the CDR3 reads TGCGCCAGCAGCCAGATGGACTATGGTCCGCCCTACGAGCAGTACTTC.

The chain employs TRBV5-1 and TRBJ2-1; the match to TRBD2 covers 9 bases. The CDR3 is 16 residues long. Germline V gene lookup returns CDR1 SGHRS and CDR2 YFSETQ. V was pared by 3 bases and J by 3 bases, with 7 bases of the junction left unmatched. CDR3 sequence (DNA): TGCGCCAGCAGCTCCCACGAGACTAGCGGCTACAATGAGCAGTTCTTC. Protein sequence: CASSSHETSGYNEQFF.

This clone was counted once. The rearrangement uses TRBV28 and TRBJ1-1; 7 nucleotides agree with TRBD1. The J segment lost 4 bases and the V segment lost 4 bases, leaving 9 bases of the junction unmatched. Germline assignment: CDR1 MDHEN and CDR2 SYDVKM. The CDR3 is made up of 15 amino acids. The CDR3 DNA sequence: TGTGCCAGCAGTTCAAACCACAGGGGTAGCACTGAAGCTTTCTTT. The encoded protein is CASSSNHRGSTEAFF.

This clone has just one count. The chain joins TRBV28 to TRBJ1-1; perhaps TRBD1 as D (6 bases). Per germline, CDR1 MDHEN and CDR2 SYDVKM. The CDR3 has 12 amino acids. V was shortened by 6 bases and J by 4 bases, with 9 bases between the two germline ends. The DNA for the CDR3 is TGTGCCAGCAGACAGGGACCCACTGAAGCTTTCTTT. Translation gives CASRQGPTEAFF.

The genes are TRBV7-2 and TRBJ2-1, with 9 bases matching TRBD2. Germline lookup yields CDR1 SGHTA and CDR2 FQGNSA. The CDR3 contains 16 residues. The V segment lost 2 bases and the J segment 7 bases; nucleotides outside the gene matches: 9. The CDR3 region has the DNA TGTGCCAGCAGCTTAAGTCTAGCGGGACCTAGAAATGAGCAGTTCTTC. It encodes CASSLSLAGPRNEQFF.

The genes are TRBV28 and TRBJ2-1; a possible D gene is TRBD1 (6 bases). The CDR3 covers 17 residues. Germline V gives CDR1 MDHEN, CDR2 SYDVKM. V lost 6 bases and J lost 7, with 25 bases in between. The CDR3: CASSILRLRETGNEQFF. CDR3 coding DNA: TGTGCCAGCAGCATTCTACGGCTCCGGGAAACAGGGAATGAGCAGTTCTTC.

The chain joins TRBV10-1 to TRBJ2-7; tentative D call: TRBD2 (6 bases). This CDR3 spans 14 amino acids. With 7 bases removed from V and 6 bases from J, the gap between germline ends came to 19 bases. In germline, CDR1 is WNHNN, CDR2 SYGVQD (reference sequence). CDR3: CASTSDPVGGEQYF. CDR3 bases: TGCGCCAGCACTTCGGACCCCGTGGGAGGCGAGCAGTACTTC.

This chain uses TRBV7-6 with TRBJ2-2; D remains ambiguous. There are 13 residues in the CDR3. V dropped 2 bases and J dropped 4 bases, with 5 bases sitting between them. Looked up from germline, CDR1 is SGHVS and CDR2 is FNYEAQ. The CDR3 region is CASSLSPTGELFF. The CDR3 nucleotides are TGTGCCAGCAGCTTAAGCCCCACCGGGGAGCTGTTTTTT.

The rearrangement uses TRBV29-1 and TRBJ2-5; a possible D gene is TRBD2 (5 bases). The CDR3 contains 12 residues. The germline V gene has CDR1 SQVTM and CDR2 ANQGSEA. Trimming took 8 bases from V and 2 from J, leaving 12 bases between them. The DNA of the CDR3 is TGCAGCCTGAGGGCATCACAAGAGACCCAGTACTTC. Translating gives CSLRASQETQYF.

This rearrangement joins TRBV6-1 to TRBJ2-7; TRBD1 is a possible D gene (5 bases). The CDR3 is made up of 16 amino acids. Germline CDR1 MNHNS, CDR2 SASEGT. Trimming shortened V by 4 bases and J by 1 base, and 17 bases separated the two germline ends. CDR3 region: CASSGRYGASSYEQYF. The CDR3 nucleotides read TGTGCCAGCAGTGGCCGGTATGGGGCGTCGTCCTACGAGCAGTACTTC.